The TCR beta chain described here comes from a study of cytomegalovirus exposure and HLA in healthy donors. Regarding the study as a whole: The study labeled more than 150 TCR beta chains cytomegalovirus-associated. The tendency of first-cohort TCR clusters to co-occur in the 120 or so validation repertoires emerged from a later analysis. The majority of TCR sequences were rare, yet some public TCRs appeared in many donors.

A note on this clone: Its antigen is not identified.

With 2 bases removed from V and 4 bases from J, the gap between germline ends came to 17 bases. The germline gives CDR1 KGHSH, CDR2 LQKENI. The CDR3 runs to 16 residues. The donors were part of the validation cohort, which consisted of roughly 120 subjects and was separate from the first cohort of 666 subjects. Data came from immunoSEQ multiplex PCR; TCRdb stores just in-frame clones and leaves some out. The table records about 200,000 clones, more than 65% of them present only once. The TCR sequence derives from a woman aged 25 to 39 in good health and CMV-seropositive. V usage is TRBV18 and J usage is TRBJ1-1; a possible D gene is TRBD1 (5 bases). The sequencing sample was made of PBMCs. CDR3 nucleotide sequence: TGTGCCAGCTCACCAACTAACCCCCGGGGGTCCACTGAAGCTTTCTTT. This codes for CASSPTNPRGSTEAFF.